The present T cell receptor beta chain was sequenced within a study of beta chain features in type 1 diabetes. With 1 base removed from V and 0 bases from J, the gap between germline ends came to 15 bases. The CDR3 is 18 amino acids. CDR1 SGHVS and CDR2 FQNEAQ come from the germline V gene. The sequenced template was cDNA made from the entire isolated RNA. Method: immunoSEQ multiplex PCR; TCRdb's copy keeps in-frame clones and lacks some. This sample yields 970,000 or so clones, of which about a sixth are seen a single time; 0.023% belongs to the top ten. This TCR was recovered from a young woman in good health. The V call is TRBV7-8, the J call TRBJ2-2, with a possible D match to TRBD2 (5 bases). The sample taken for sequencing was naive CD4+ T cells from blood. The CDR3 here is CASSLGGYLAANTGELFF. CDR3 bases: TGTGCCAGCAGCTTAGGCGGCTATCTAGCCGCGAACACCGGGGAGCTGTTTTTT.